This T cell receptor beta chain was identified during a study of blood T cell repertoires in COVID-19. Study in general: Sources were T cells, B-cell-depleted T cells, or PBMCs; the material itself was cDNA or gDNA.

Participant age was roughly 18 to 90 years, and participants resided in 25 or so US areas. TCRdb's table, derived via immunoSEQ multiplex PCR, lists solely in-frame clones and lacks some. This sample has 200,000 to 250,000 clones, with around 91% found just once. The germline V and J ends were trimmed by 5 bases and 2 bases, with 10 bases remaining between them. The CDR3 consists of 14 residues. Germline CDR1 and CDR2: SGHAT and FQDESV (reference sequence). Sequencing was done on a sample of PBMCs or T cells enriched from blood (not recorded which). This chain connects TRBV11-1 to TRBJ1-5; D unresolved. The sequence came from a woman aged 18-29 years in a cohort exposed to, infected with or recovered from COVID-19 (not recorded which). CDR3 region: CASSVNGGNQPQHF. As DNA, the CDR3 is TGTGCCAGCAGCGTTAACGGTGGCAATCAGCCCCAGCATTTT.